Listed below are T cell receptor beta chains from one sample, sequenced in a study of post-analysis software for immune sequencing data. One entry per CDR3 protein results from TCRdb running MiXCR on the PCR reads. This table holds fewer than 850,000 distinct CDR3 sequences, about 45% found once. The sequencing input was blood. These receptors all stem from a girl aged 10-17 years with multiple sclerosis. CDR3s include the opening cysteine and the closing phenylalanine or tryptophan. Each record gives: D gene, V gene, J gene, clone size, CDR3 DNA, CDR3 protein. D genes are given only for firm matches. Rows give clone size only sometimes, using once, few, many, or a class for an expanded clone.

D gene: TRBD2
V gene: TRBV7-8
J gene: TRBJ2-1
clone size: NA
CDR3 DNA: TGTGCCAGCAGCCTGAGCGGGAAGGGAAATGAGCAGTTCTTC
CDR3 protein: CASSLSGKGNEQFF

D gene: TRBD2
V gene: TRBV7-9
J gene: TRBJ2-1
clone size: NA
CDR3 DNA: TGTGCCAGCAGACTAGCGGGAGGGCCAGATGAGCAGTTCTTC
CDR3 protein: CASRLAGGPDEQFF

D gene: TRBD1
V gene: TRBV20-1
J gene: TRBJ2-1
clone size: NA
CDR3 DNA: TGCAGTGCCCCGGACAGGGGTAATGAGCAGTTCTTC
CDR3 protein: CSAPDRGNEQFF

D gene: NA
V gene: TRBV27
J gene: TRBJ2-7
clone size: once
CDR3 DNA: TGTGCCAGCAGTTTAAGGGGCAGGAACTCCTACGAGCAGTACTTC
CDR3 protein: CASSLRGRNSYEQYF

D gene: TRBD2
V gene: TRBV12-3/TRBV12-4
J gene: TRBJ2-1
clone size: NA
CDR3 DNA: TGTGCCAGCAACCTAATAGCGGGGGGTAGCTCCTACAATGAGCAGTTCTTC
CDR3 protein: CASNLIAGGSSYNEQFF

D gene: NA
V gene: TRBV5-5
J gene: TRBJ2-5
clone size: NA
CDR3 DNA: TGTGCCAGCACCCGACGGGGCAGGGACCAAGAGACCCAGTACTTC
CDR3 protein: CASTRRGRDQETQYF

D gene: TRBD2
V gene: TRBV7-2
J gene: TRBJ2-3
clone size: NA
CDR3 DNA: TGTGCCAGCAGCTTAGCCGGGGCGGGAGCGGGAGATACGCAGTATTTT
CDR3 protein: CASSLAGAGAGDTQYF

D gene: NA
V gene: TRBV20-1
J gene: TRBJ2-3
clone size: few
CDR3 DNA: TGCAGTGCTCAACGAGGGGCCGTTCCTCCTAGCACAGATACGCAGTATTTT
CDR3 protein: CSAQRGAVPPSTDTQYF

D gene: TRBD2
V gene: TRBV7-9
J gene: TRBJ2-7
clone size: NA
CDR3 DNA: TGTGCCAGCAGCTTGACCCTGGGGACTAGCGGTTCCTACGAGCAGTACTTC
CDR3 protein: CASSLTLGTSGSYEQYF

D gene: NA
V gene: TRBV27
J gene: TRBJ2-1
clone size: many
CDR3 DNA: TGTGCCAGCAGTTTAACACTAGCAGAATACAATGAGCAGTTCTTC
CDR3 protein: CASSLTLAEYNEQFF

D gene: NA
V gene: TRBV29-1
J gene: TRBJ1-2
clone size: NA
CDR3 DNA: TGCAGCGTCTCCGAACAGGCCCATCGGGGCTACACCTTC
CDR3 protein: CSVSEQAHRGYTF

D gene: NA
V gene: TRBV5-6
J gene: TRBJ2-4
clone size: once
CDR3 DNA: TGTGCCAGCAGCCCGGGGATGACCAAAAACATTCAGTACTTC
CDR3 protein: CASSPGMTKNIQYF

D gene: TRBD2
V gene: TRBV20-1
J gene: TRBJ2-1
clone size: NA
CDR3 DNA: TGCAGTGCTAGATCCAGGGTGGGACTACCGTACAATGAGCAGTTCTTC
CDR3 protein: CSARSRVGLPYNEQFF

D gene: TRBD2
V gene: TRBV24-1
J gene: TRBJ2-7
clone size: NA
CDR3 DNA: TGTGCCACCAGTGAGGTAGCGGGAGGGATCTACGAGCAGTACTTC
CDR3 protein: CATSEVAGGIYEQYF